This T cell receptor beta chain stems from a study of technical replicates of blood from several donors. TCRdb keeps only in-frame clones here, not all; method: immunoSEQ multiplex PCR. The sample holds tens of thousands of clones; 75% to 95% are singletons and the top ten take approximately 0.28%. Germline CDR1 is SGHAT and CDR2 is FQNNGV. V trimming: 1 base; J trimming: 7 bases; junction bases outside the gene matches: 13. The CDR3 has 17 amino acids. The clonotype comes from a human donor in good health. The sequenced sample consisted of T cells isolated from PBMCs. The chain uses TRBV11-2 and TRBJ2-5, with TRBD2 matching 9 bases. CDR3 DNA: TGTGCCAGCAGCTTAGGGGCAGGGAGCGGGGGGCAGGGGACCCAGTACTTC. It codes for CASSLGAGSGGQGTQYF.